This T cell receptor (beta chain) derives from a study of OX40 agonist ivuxolimab in advanced cancers. About the study: Recorded diagnoses for dose-escalation patients were hepatocellular carcinoma, melanoma, renal cell or head and neck cancer.

With regard to this clone: The target antigen is unknown. A much larger clone sits a single nucleotide away, making a read error possible.

General study results and limits: Antigens targeted by the expanded peripheral T cells were not determined.

Systemic immunosuppression or autoimmune disease history was grounds to exclude patients. Researchers took blood at baseline, on cycle 4 day 1, and on cycle 7 day 1. Using immunoSEQ multiplex PCR, the repertoire was profiled, and TCRdb retains in-frame clones only, with some absent. The sample gives roughly 92,000 clones, about 80% of which show up once; 5.5% is in the top ten. The specimen comprised CD4+ or CD8+ T cells sorted from blood, sampled in a trial of the OX40 agonist ivuxolimab. The TCR sequence derives from an adult with an advanced solid tumor such as melanoma, head and neck, liver or kidney cancer.

Here the CDR3 reads CASSYSGDEKNTEAFF. In DNA, the CDR3 is TGTGCCAGCAGTTACTCAGGTGACGAGAAGAACACTGAAGCTTTCTTT. This sequence joins TRBV6-5 and TRBJ1-1; D call uncertain. Germline assignment: CDR1 MNHEY and CDR2 SVGAGI. V was trimmed by 0 bases and J by 1 base, leaving 12 bases between them. The CDR3 has 16 amino acids.